This entry is about one TCR beta chain. Its antigen is unknown. The CDR3 is 15 amino acids. CDR1 is SGDLS, CDR2 YYNGEE, per germline. The V and J ends lost 5 bases and 3 bases respectively, with 16 bases between them. This specimen belongs to a study of T-cell memory formation after mild COVID-19. The authors produced TCR alpha and TCR beta cDNA libraries with sample barcodes and UMIs by 5'RACE using constant-segment primers. TCRdb fed the 5' RACE reads into MiXCR, producing one record per CDR3 protein. This table has about 300,000 distinct CDR3 sequences, roughly a fifth appearing once. Study results and limitations: The main location of contracting CD4+ clones was CM and EM, and that of contracting CD8+ clones was EMRA. There were some responding clones in pre-infection memory, which suggested that cross-reactive memory had joined.

The V gene is TRBV9, the J gene TRBJ2-3; D might be TRBD2 (5 bases). The origin of this receptor is a man aged 18 to 30 who had mild COVID-19 (a few samples of this study predate the infection). Cell type and time point are not known. Sequenced material: PBMCs or a T cell subset sorted from them (not recorded which). In DNA, the CDR3 is TGTGCCAGCAGTCGCATCACTCGGGGAACAGATACGCAGTATTTT. Translated, it gives CASSRITRGTDTQYF.